The source of this T cell receptor beta chain is a study of blood T cell repertoires in COVID-19. Study as a whole: From T cells, B-cell-depleted T cells, or PBMCs came the material, which was cDNA or gDNA.

The CDR3 is made up of 15 amino acids. Germline V CDR1 and CDR2: MGHRA, YSYEKL. V was cut by 0 bases and J by 7 bases, with 12 bases left in between. How the authors handled the data: Amplification from reference gene primers served as the basis for estimated nucleated cell counts. Using immunoSEQ multiplex PCR, the repertoire was profiled, and TCRdb retains in-frame clones only, with some absent. V and J calls plus clone size are reproduced from that table; the DNA served to infer D and trimming. The sample comprises some 250,000 clones, more than 80% of which are singletons, and around 2.2% rests with the top ten.

Sample: peripheral blood. V and J are TRBV4-1 and TRBJ1-4, with D possibly TRBD1 on 6 matching bases. The receptor was isolated from a man aged 25 to 40 who had recovered from COVID-19. CDR3 bases: TGCGCCAGCAGCCAAGATCAGGGGATGGGTGAAAAACTGTTTTTT. This sequence encodes CASSQDQGMGEKLFF.